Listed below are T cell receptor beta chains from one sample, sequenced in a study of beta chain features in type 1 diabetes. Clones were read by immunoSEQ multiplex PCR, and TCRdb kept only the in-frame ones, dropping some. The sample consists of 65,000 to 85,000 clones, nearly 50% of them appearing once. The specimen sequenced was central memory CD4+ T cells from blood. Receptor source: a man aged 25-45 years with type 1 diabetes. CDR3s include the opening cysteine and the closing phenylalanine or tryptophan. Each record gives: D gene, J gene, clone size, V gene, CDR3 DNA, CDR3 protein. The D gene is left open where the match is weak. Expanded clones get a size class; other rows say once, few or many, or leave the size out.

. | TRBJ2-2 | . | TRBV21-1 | TGTGCCAGCAGCAACTGCGGGGAGCTGTTTTTT | CASSNCGELFF
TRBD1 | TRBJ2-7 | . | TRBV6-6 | TGTGCCAGCAGGGACGCTGGGACAGCCTACGAGCAGTACTTC | CASRDAGTAYEQYF
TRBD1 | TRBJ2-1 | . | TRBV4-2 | TGTGCCAGCAGCCAAGAGACAGGGGGGTACAATGAGCAGTTCTTC | CASSQETGGYNEQFF
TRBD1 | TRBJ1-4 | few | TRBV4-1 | TGCGCCAGCAGCCTGAGGACAGGGGGCACTAATGAAAAACTGTTTTTT | CASSLRTGGTNEKLFF
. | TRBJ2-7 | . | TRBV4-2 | TGTGCCAGCGGTAAGACGGGGTACGAGCAGTACTTC | CASGKTGYEQYF
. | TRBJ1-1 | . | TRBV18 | TGTGCCAGCTCCAGGCAGACGAACACTGAAGCTTTCTTT | CASSRQTNTEAFF
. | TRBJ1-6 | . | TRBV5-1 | TGCGCCAGCAGCTTTGGGGTAGGGGGTGGCAATTCACCCCTCCACTTT | CASSFGVGGGNSPLHF
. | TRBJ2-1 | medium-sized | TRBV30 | TGTGCCTGGAGTGATGGGACTGTCCGAGGGGAGCAGTTCTTC | CAWSDGTVRGEQFF
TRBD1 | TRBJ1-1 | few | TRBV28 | TGTGCCAGCAGTTTACCGGACAGGCACACTGAAGCTTTCTTT | CASSLPDRHTEAFF
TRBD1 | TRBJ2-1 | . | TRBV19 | TGTACCAGTAGTATACTGGACAGGGATGACAATGAGCAGTTCTTC | CTSSILDRDDNEQFF
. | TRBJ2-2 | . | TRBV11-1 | TGTGCCAGCGGGAGTTTGACCGGGGAGCTGTTTTTT | CASGSLTGELFF
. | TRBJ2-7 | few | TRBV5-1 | TGCGCCAGCAGCTCCCAGTACGAGCAGTACTTC | CASSSQYEQYF
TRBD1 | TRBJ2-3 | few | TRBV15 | TGTGCCACCAGCAGAGACGAGGACAGGGGGCGCGGAAATACGCAGTATTTT | CATSRDEDRGRGNTQYF
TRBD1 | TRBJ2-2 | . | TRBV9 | TGTGCCAGCTCTCAGGGACAGGGAGCCGGGGAGCTGTTTTTT | CASSQGQGAGELFF
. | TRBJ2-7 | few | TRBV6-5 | TGTGCCAGCAGAAAGGGGGACGAGCAGTACTTC | CASRKGDEQYF
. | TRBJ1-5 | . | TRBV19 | TGTGCCAGTAGTGGGGCAGGGGGCAATCAGCCCCAGCATTTT | CASSGAGGNQPQHF
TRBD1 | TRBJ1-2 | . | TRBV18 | TGTGCCAGCTCACCCCCCACGGGACAGAGGGGCGGCTACACCTTC | CASSPPTGQRGGYTF
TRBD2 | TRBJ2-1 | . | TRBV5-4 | TGTGCCAGCAGCTTTACTAGCGGGGGGCACGGGCAGTTCTTC | CASSFTSGGHGQFF
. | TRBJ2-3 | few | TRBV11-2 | TGTGCCAGCAGCTTAACAACAGATACGCAGTATTTT | CASSLTTDTQYF
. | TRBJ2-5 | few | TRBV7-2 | TGTGCCAGCAGCTTAGGGGGGAGGGAGACCCAGTACTTC | CASSLGGRETQYF
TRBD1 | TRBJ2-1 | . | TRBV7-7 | TGTGCCAGCAGCTTGGGACAGGGGGCGTACAATGAGCAGTTCTTC | CASSLGQGAYNEQFF
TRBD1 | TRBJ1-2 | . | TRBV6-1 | TGTGCCAGCAGTGAAGGGGGGACAGGGCCCTATGGCTACACCTTC | CASSEGGTGPYGYTF
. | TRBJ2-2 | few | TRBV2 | TGTGCCAGCAGTGAGTCCCCGTCGCGGGAGAGAGGGGGTATGACCGGGGAGCTGTTTTTT | CASSESPSRERGGMTGELFF
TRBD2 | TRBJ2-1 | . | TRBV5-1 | TGTGCCAGCAGCTCGCTTGGCGGGGGGGCCTACAATGAGCAGTTCTTC | CASSSLGGGAYNEQFF
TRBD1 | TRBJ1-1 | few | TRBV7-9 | TGTGCCAGCAGTCGACAGGGGAACACTGAAGCTTTCTTT | CASSRQGNTEAFF
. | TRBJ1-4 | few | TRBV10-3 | TGTGCCACCGCCCAGGGGTTAGGGGGTGGTGAAAAACTGTTTTTT | CATAQGLGGGEKLFF
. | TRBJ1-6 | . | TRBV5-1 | TGCGCCAGCAGCTTGACGGGTTCAAATAATTCACCCCTCCACTTT | CASSLTGSNNSPLHF
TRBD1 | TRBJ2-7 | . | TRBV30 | TGTGCCTGGAGTGCTGGCAGGGGGCACGAGCAGTACTTC | CAWSAGRGHEQYF
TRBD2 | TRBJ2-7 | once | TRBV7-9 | TGTGCCAGCAGCCCCGAAGCATTGGCGGGAGCGGAGTACTTC | CASSPEALAGAEYF
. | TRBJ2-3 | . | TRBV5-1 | TGCGCCAGCAGCCCCGCCGGCCGGAGCCCCACGGATACGCAGTATTTT | CASSPAGRSPTDTQYF
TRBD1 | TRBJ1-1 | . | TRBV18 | TGTGCCAGCTCACCAAGGGGGCTGGACACTGAAGCTTTCTTT | CASSPRGLDTEAFF
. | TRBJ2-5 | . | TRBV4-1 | TGCGCCAGCAGCCCTCAAGGGGGGGGAGAGGCCCAGTACTTC | CASSPQGGGEAQYF
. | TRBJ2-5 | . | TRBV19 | TGTGCCAGTAGTATTGGGGCAGGGGTCCAAGAGACCCAGTACTTC | CASSIGAGVQETQYF
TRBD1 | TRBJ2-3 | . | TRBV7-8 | TGTGCCAGCAGCGGGGGGACAGGGGGCACAGATACGCAGTATTTT | CASSGGTGGTDTQYF
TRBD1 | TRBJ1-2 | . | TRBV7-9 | TGTGCCAGCAGCTTATTTGGGACAGGGGGTAGGGGCTACACCTTC | CASSLFGTGGRGYTF